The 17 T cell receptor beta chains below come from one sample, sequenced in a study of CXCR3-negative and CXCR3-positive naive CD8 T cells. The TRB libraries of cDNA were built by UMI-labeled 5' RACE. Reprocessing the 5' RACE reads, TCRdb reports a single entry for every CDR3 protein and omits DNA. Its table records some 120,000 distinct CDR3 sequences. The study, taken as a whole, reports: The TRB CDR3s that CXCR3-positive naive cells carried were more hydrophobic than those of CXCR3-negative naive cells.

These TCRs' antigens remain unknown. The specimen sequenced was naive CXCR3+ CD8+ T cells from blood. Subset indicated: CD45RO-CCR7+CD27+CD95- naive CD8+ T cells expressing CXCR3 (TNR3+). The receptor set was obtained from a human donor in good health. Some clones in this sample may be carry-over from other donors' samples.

This CDR3 is CASSQDKMASGPGVTQYF. The V gene is TRBV3-1, the J gene TRBJ2-3; with no DNA, the TCRdb D assignment of TRBD1 cannot be verified. In germline, CDR1 is LGHDT, CDR2 YNNKEL (reference sequence). The length of the CDR3 is 18 residues.

The CDR3 is CASSHPGQGGMNTEAFF. The V and J genes are TRBV6-5 and TRBJ1-1; TCRdb gives TRBD1 as the D gene, but with no DNA this cannot be confirmed. The CDR3 loop spans 17 amino acids. Germline V gene lookup returns CDR1 MNHEY and CDR2 SVGAGI.

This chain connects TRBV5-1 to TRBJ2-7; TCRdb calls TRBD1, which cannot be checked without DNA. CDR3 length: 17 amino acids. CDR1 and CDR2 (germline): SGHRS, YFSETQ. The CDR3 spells CASRAYEFLGTSYEQYF.

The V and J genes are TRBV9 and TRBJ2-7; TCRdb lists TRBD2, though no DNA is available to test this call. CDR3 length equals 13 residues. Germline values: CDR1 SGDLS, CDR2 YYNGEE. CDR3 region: CASSSDSSYEQYF. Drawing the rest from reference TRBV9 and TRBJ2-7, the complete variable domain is DSGVTQTPKHLITATGQRVTLRCSPRSGDLSVYWYQQSLDQGLQFLIQYYNGEERAKGNILERFSAQQFPDLHSELNLSSLELGDSALYFCASSSDSSYEQYFGPGTRLTVT.

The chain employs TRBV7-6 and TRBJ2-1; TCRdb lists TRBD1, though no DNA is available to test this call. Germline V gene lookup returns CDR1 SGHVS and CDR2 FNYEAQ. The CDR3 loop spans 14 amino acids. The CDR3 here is CASSFPGEINEQFF.

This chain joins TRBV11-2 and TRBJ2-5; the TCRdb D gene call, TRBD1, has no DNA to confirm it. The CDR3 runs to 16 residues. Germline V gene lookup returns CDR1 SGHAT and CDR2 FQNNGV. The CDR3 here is CASSLLQGPLQETQYF.

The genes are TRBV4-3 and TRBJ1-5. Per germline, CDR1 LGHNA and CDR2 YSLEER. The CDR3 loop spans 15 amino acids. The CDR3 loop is CASSQTENSNQPQHF.

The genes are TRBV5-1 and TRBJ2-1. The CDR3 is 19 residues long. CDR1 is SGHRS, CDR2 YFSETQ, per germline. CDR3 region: CASSLDLFAAPDLNNEQFF.

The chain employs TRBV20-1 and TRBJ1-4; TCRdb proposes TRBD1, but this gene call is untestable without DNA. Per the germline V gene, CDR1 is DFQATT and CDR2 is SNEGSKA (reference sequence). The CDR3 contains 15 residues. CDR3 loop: CSAPGQGATNEKLFF.

The CDR3 region is CASRPTGGRYNEQFF. The chain employs TRBV2 and TRBJ2-1; TCRdb designates TRBD1, a call that cannot be tested without DNA. Germline V CDR1 and CDR2: SNHLY, FYNNEI. This CDR3 is 15 amino acids long.

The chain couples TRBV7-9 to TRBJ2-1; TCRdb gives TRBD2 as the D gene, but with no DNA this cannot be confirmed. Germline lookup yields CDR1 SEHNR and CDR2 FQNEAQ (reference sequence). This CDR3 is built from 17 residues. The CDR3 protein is CASSWGLAGVSYNEQFF.

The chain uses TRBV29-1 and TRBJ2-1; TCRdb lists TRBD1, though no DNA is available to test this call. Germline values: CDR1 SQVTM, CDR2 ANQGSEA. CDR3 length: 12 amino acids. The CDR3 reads CSVQTGLGEQFF.

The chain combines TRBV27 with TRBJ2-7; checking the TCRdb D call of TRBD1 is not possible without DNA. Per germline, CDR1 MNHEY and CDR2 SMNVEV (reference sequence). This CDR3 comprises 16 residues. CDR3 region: CASSSPDRVSSYEQYF.

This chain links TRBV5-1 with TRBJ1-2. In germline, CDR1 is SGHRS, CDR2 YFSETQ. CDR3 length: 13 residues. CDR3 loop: CASSLVGDYGYTF.

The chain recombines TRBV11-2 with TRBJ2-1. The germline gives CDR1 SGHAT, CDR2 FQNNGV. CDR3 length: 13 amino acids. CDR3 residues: CASSLGYRNEQFF.

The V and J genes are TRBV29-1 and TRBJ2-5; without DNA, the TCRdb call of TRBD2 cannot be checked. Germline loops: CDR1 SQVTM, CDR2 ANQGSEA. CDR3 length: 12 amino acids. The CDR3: CSIPSGRDGVYF.

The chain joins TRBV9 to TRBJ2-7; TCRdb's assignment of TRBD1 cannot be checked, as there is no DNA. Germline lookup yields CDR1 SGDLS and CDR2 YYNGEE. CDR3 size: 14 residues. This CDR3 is CASSVSGQGNEQYF. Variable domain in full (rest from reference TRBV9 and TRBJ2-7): DSGVTQTPKHLITATGQRVTLRCSPRSGDLSVYWYQQSLDQGLQFLIQYYNGEERAKGNILERFSAQQFPDLHSELNLSSLELGDSALYFCASSVSGQGNEQYFGPGTRLTVT.